These T cell receptor beta chains were read from a single sample in a study of blood T cells in healthy people across ages. Via MiXCR, TCRdb re-called the 5' RACE reads, giving one row per CDR3 protein. Of about 930,000 distinct CDR3 sequences in the sample, about 27% were seen once. This sample also belongs to another study, concerning T cells of mothers and their children.

Sample: blood. Every receptor here comes from a woman aged 40 to 50 in good health. Both conserved end residues are part of each CDR3. Each record gives: clone size, V gene, D gene, J gene, CDR3 DNA, CDR3 protein. A D gene is named only where the DNA matches it firmly. Clone size is given for some rows only: seen once, a few or many times, or a class if the clone is expanded.

clone size: few; V gene: TRBV12-3/TRBV12-4; D gene: TRBD1; J gene: TRBJ2-5; CDR3 DNA: TGTGCCAGCAGCCGGCCGACAGGGCTTCAAGAGACCCAGTACTTC; CDR3 protein: CASSRPTGLQETQYF
clone size: many; V gene: TRBV27; D gene: TRBD2; J gene: TRBJ2-7; CDR3 DNA: TGTGCCAGCAGTTGGGGACTATCCTACGAGCAGTACTTC; CDR3 protein: CASSWGLSYEQYF
clone size: few; V gene: TRBV5-1; D gene: NA; J gene: TRBJ1-2; CDR3 DNA: TGCGCCAGCAGCTTAGACATTTCCTATGGCTACACCTTC; CDR3 protein: CASSLDISYGYTF
clone size: NA; V gene: TRBV12-3/TRBV12-4; D gene: TRBD2; J gene: TRBJ2-3; CDR3 DNA: TGTGCCAGCAAAGCCAGCGGGAGCACAGATACGCGGTATTTT; CDR3 protein: CASKASGSTDTRYF
clone size: NA; V gene: TRBV5-1; D gene: NA; J gene: TRBJ2-5; CDR3 DNA: TGCGCCAGCAGCTGGAGGGACGAGCAAGAGACCCAGTACTTC; CDR3 protein: CASSWRDEQETQYF
clone size: few; V gene: TRBV20-1; D gene: TRBD2; J gene: TRBJ2-3; CDR3 DNA: TGCAGTGCTAGGGTAGCGGGGGGCACAGATACGCAGTATTTT; CDR3 protein: CSARVAGGTDTQYF
clone size: few; V gene: TRBV20-1; D gene: NA; J gene: TRBJ2-7; CDR3 DNA: TGCAGTGCAGAGGGATCCCACAATGAGCAGTACTTC; CDR3 protein: CSAEGSHNEQYF
clone size: many; V gene: TRBV7-3; D gene: TRBD1; J gene: TRBJ1-2; CDR3 DNA: TGTGCCAGCAGCCCGGCGGGACAGGGCCCCTATGGCTACACCTTC; CDR3 protein: CASSPAGQGPYGYTF
clone size: NA; V gene: TRBV10-3; D gene: NA; J gene: TRBJ1-4; CDR3 DNA: TGTGCCATCCGAGGAAAGGATGAAAAACTGTTTTTT; CDR3 protein: CAIRGKDEKLFF
clone size: many; V gene: TRBV11-2; D gene: TRBD1; J gene: TRBJ2-5; CDR3 DNA: TGTGCCAGCAGCTTAGATCTAACAGGGGGCGCAGAGACCCAGTACTTC; CDR3 protein: CASSLDLTGGAETQYF
clone size: many; V gene: TRBV20-1; D gene: NA; J gene: TRBJ2-1; CDR3 DNA: TGCAGTGCTATGGGGGGACGGAGTCATAATGAGCAGTTCTTC; CDR3 protein: CSAMGGRSHNEQFF
clone size: NA; V gene: TRBV28; D gene: NA; J gene: TRBJ2-7; CDR3 DNA: TGTGCCAGCAACGAACCGCGGGCGGGCTACGAGCAGTACTTC; CDR3 protein: CASNEPRAGYEQYF
clone size: many; V gene: TRBV28; D gene: NA; J gene: TRBJ1-2; CDR3 DNA: TGTGCCAGCAGTTCCGACTGGCGGGGAGGAGGCTACACCTTC; CDR3 protein: CASSSDWRGGGYTF
clone size: NA; V gene: TRBV5-1; D gene: NA; J gene: TRBJ2-7; CDR3 DNA: TGCGCCATCAGCGACGGGAGTGTCGGGGACGAGCAGTACTTC; CDR3 protein: CAISDGSVGDEQYF
clone size: many; V gene: TRBV11-2; D gene: NA; J gene: TRBJ2-7; CDR3 DNA: TGTGCCAGCAGCTCCGGCTGGAAGGGGCAACTATACGAGCAGTACTTC; CDR3 protein: CASSSGWKGQLYEQYF
clone size: few; V gene: TRBV7-6; D gene: NA; J gene: TRBJ1-4; CDR3 DNA: TGTGCCAGCAGCTTAGATCAGGGTAATGATGAAAAACTGTTTTTT; CDR3 protein: CASSLDQGNDEKLFF
clone size: NA; V gene: TRBV19; D gene: NA; J gene: TRBJ2-7; CDR3 DNA: TGTGCCAGTAGTCCTTTCACGAACTACGAGCAGTACTTC; CDR3 protein: CASSPFTNYEQYF
clone size: NA; V gene: TRBV4-1; D gene: TRBD1; J gene: TRBJ2-7; CDR3 DNA: TGCGCCAGCACCCCTATGGGGACAGGATACTACGAGCAGTACTTC; CDR3 protein: CASTPMGTGYYEQYF
clone size: NA; V gene: TRBV7-9; D gene: TRBD2; J gene: TRBJ2-7; CDR3 DNA: TGTGCCAGCAGCTTATTGCGGCTAGCGGGACAGAACGAGCAGTACTTC; CDR3 protein: CASSLLRLAGQNEQYF
clone size: NA; V gene: TRBV7-6; D gene: NA; J gene: TRBJ1-3; CDR3 DNA: TGTGCCAGCAGCCCTGGACACTCCTCTGGAAGCACCATATATTTT; CDR3 protein: CASSPGHSSGSTIYF
clone size: NA; V gene: TRBV20-1; D gene: NA; J gene: TRBJ1-1; CDR3 DNA: TGCAGTGCTAGAGAATTTACTGAAGCTTTCTTT; CDR3 protein: CSAREFTEAFF
clone size: few; V gene: TRBV12-3/TRBV12-4; D gene: NA; J gene: TRBJ2-1; CDR3 DNA: TGTGCCGGCGCAGATAGTGAGCAGTTCTTC; CDR3 protein: CAGADSEQFF
clone size: NA; V gene: TRBV5-1; D gene: TRBD2; J gene: TRBJ2-1; CDR3 DNA: TGCGCCAGCAGCTTGCAACTAGCGGGGGGGACTAAGCAGTTCTTC; CDR3 protein: CASSLQLAGGTKQFF
clone size: once; V gene: TRBV7-3; D gene: NA; J gene: TRBJ2-1; CDR3 DNA: TGTGCCAGCAGCCCCCAGGAGGCCTACAATGAGCAGTTCTTC; CDR3 protein: CASSPQEAYNEQFF
clone size: NA; V gene: TRBV12-3/TRBV12-4; D gene: TRBD2; J gene: TRBJ2-3; CDR3 DNA: TGTGCCAGCAGTTCGACCAAACGGGGACTAGCGGGGGGCCCTAGCACAGATACGCAGTATTTT; CDR3 protein: CASSSTKRGLAGGPSTDTQYF
clone size: NA; V gene: TRBV30; D gene: NA; J gene: TRBJ1-6; CDR3 DNA: TGTGCCTGGAGTGCTAACAGTGGCTATAATTCACCCTTCCACTTT; CDR3 protein: CAWSANSGYNSPFHF
clone size: few; V gene: TRBV12-3/TRBV12-4; D gene: NA; J gene: TRBJ1-6; CDR3 DNA: TGTGCCAGCAGCCCAGAACATGGACAGAATAATTCACCCCTCCACTTT; CDR3 protein: CASSPEHGQNNSPLHF
clone size: NA; V gene: TRBV7-2; D gene: NA; J gene: TRBJ2-5; CDR3 DNA: TGTGCCAGCAGCTTATGGGCGCGGAAAGAGACCCAGTACTTC; CDR3 protein: CASSLWARKETQYF
clone size: many; V gene: TRBV7-9; D gene: NA; J gene: TRBJ2-7; CDR3 DNA: TGTGCCAGCAGCGTAACTACGACAACGGAGCAGTACTTC; CDR3 protein: CASSVTTTTEQYF
clone size: NA; V gene: TRBV20-1; D gene: NA; J gene: TRBJ2-6; CDR3 DNA: TGCAGTGCCGCGGGGGCAGGCTACTCTGGGGCCAACGTCCTGACTTTC; CDR3 protein: CSAAGAGYSGANVLTF
clone size: NA; V gene: TRBV27; D gene: TRBD2; J gene: TRBJ2-3; CDR3 DNA: TGTGCCAGCAGTTTACCAACTTGGGACGGGGGGATTGGCACAGATACGCAGTATTTT; CDR3 protein: CASSLPTWDGGIGTDTQYF
clone size: few; V gene: TRBV19; D gene: NA; J gene: TRBJ2-7; CDR3 DNA: TGTGCCAGTAGTATCGGGCGTAACTACGAGCAGTACTTC; CDR3 protein: CASSIGRNYEQYF
clone size: NA; V gene: TRBV28; D gene: TRBD1; J gene: TRBJ1-1; CDR3 DNA: TGTGCCAGCAGTCCTGGAGGGACAGGGCGAGGGAACACTGAAGCTTTCTTT; CDR3 protein: CASSPGGTGRGNTEAFF
clone size: NA; V gene: TRBV20-1; D gene: NA; J gene: TRBJ2-3; CDR3 DNA: TGCAGTGCTGGCAGGGGAGAGGGAGATACGCAGTATTTT; CDR3 protein: CSAGRGEGDTQYF
clone size: NA; V gene: TRBV12-3/TRBV12-4; D gene: TRBD1; J gene: TRBJ1-1; CDR3 DNA: TGTGCCAGCAGTCCTACAGGGGGGGCTGCTGTAGCTTTCTTT; CDR3 protein: CASSPTGGAAVAFF
clone size: many; V gene: TRBV11-2; D gene: TRBD2; J gene: TRBJ2-4; CDR3 DNA: TGTGCCAGCAGCTTAGGGACTAGCGAAACCAAAAACATTCAGTACTTC; CDR3 protein: CASSLGTSETKNIQYF
clone size: NA; V gene: TRBV6-2/TRBV6-3; D gene: NA; J gene: TRBJ2-1; CDR3 DNA: TGTACCAGCAGTTACCAACTAGCAATGATTCAGAATGAGCAGTTCTTC; CDR3 protein: CTSSYQLAMIQNEQFF
clone size: NA; V gene: TRBV6-1; D gene: NA; J gene: TRBJ2-5; CDR3 DNA: TGTGCCAGCGGATTGGACACAATCCAAGAGACCCAGTACTTC; CDR3 protein: CASGLDTIQETQYF
clone size: many; V gene: TRBV9; D gene: TRBD2; J gene: TRBJ2-7; CDR3 DNA: TGTGCCAGCAGCGTAGGGGCTAGCGGAGCCTACGAGCAGTACTTC; CDR3 protein: CASSVGASGAYEQYF
clone size: once; V gene: TRBV14; D gene: NA; J gene: TRBJ2-7; CDR3 DNA: TGTGCCAGCAGCCAATTCCGTAGCGAGCAGTACTTC; CDR3 protein: CASSQFRSEQYF
clone size: few; V gene: TRBV6-5; D gene: NA; J gene: TRBJ2-1; CDR3 DNA: TGTGCCAGCAACCGGGACATCGGGTCCTACAATGAGCAGTTCTTC; CDR3 protein: CASNRDIGSYNEQFF
clone size: many; V gene: TRBV12-3/TRBV12-4; D gene: NA; J gene: TRBJ2-7; CDR3 DNA: TGTGCCAGCAGTCCTTTCGTTAGCAACGAGCAGTACTTC; CDR3 protein: CASSPFVSNEQYF
clone size: NA; V gene: TRBV20-1; D gene: TRBD1; J gene: TRBJ1-2; CDR3 DNA: TGCAGTGCTAACCGGGACAGGAATCCTATGGAAGGCTACACCTTC; CDR3 protein: CSANRDRNPMEGYTF